These 23 T cell receptor beta chains originate from one sample sequenced in a study of vaccination effects on CD4 cells after COVID-19. These receptors have no known antigen. Ahead of sequencing, the ViraFEST assay grew antigen-specific CD4+ T cells using viral peptide pools. Isolation of CD4+ T cells took place after approximately 10 days of culture. Vaccinated participants had no history of SARS-CoV-2 infection and tested negative for nucleocapsid antibodies. Clones were sequenced by immunoSEQ multiplex PCR, and TCRdb holds only the in-frame ones, with some missing. The sample records tens of thousands of clones, roughly 79% being singletons. Specimen: CD4+ T cells from PBMCs cultured with HCoV-NL63 spike peptides, collected before COVID-19 vaccination. These receptors all stem from a human donor who received a COVID-19 vaccine.

The chain joins TRBV2 to TRBJ1-1; the match to TRBD1 covers 9 bases. The ends lost 3 bases at V and 8 bases at J; junction bases unmatched: 13. The V gene's germline CDR1 is SNHLY and CDR2 FYNNEI. CDR3 length equals 16 residues. CDR3 region: CASSDGGQGSIREAFF. DNA for the CDR3: TGTGCCAGCAGTGATGGGGGACAGGGATCGATCAGGGAAGCTTTCTTT.

This clone has just a few counts. The chain recombines TRBV6-1 with TRBJ1-5; the D is unclear. CDR3 length equals 13 residues. With 1 base removed from V and 6 bases from J, the gap between germline ends came to 7 bases. Germline V CDR1 and CDR2: MNHNS, SASEGT. The DNA of the CDR3 is TGTGCCAGCAGTGAAGTGGAGTCTCAGCCCCAGCATTTT. Its protein is CASSEVESQPQHF.

This chain joins TRBV5-5 and TRBJ1-3, with D perhaps matching TRBD1 (5 bases). Germline loops: CDR1 SGHKS, CDR2 YYEKEE (reference sequence). Trimming took 4 bases from V and 2 from J, leaving 13 bases between them. This CDR3 is 15 amino acids long. CDR3 DNA: TGTGCCAGCAGCCCGTCGACGGGACCTGGAAACACCATATATTTT. Its translation is CASSPSTGPGNTIYF.

The chain links TRBV5-5 to TRBJ2-1; no firm D call. CDR3 length: 16 residues. The V end lost 1 base, the J end lost 4 bases, and 15 bases lay between the germline ends. Germline CDR1 and CDR2: SGHKS and YYEKEE (reference sequence). The CDR3 protein is CASSLNPWTSYNEQFF. The CDR3 DNA is TGTGCCAGCAGCTTGAACCCCTGGACGTCATACAATGAGCAGTTCTTC.

The chain combines TRBV19 with TRBJ1-5, with a tentative D call TRBD1 (5 bases). V was pared by 5 bases and J by 7 bases, with 12 bases between. The CDR3 sequence is 13 residues long. CDR1 LNHDA and CDR2 SQIVND come from the germline V gene (reference sequence). The CDR3 region has the DNA TGTGCCAGTAGTCGAGGGGACGGGCAGCCCCAGCATTTT. As protein: CASSRGDGQPQHF.

This clone was seen a handful of times. The rearrangement uses TRBV4-1 and TRBJ1-4; D unclear. CDR3 length equals 14 residues. Germline V gives CDR1 MGHRA, CDR2 YSYEKL. V was shortened by 1 base and J by 3 bases, with 6 bases between the two germline ends. The CDR3 nucleotides read TGCGCCAGCAGCCAAGGGTCTCCTAATGAAAAACTGTTTTTT. Protein: CASSQGSPNEKLFF.

This clone was found a few times. V is TRBV9 and J is TRBJ2-5; either TRBD1 or TRBD2 may fit D (5 bases each). Trimming pared 0 bases from V and 2 bases from J, leaving 17 bases between. There are 17 residues in the CDR3. Germline V lookup: CDR1 SGDLS, CDR2 YYNGEE. The DNA for the CDR3 is TGTGCCAGCAGCGTAGACGAGGGACGAACCTCACAAGAGACCCAGTACTTC. It translates to CASSVDEGRTSQETQYF.

The chain recombines TRBV6-4 with TRBJ2-1, with TRBD2 matching 11 bases. The germline V gene encodes CDR1 MRHNA and CDR2 SNTAGT. CDR3 length: 16 residues. J gave up 3 bases and V 9 bases, and 10 bases lay outside the gene matches. The DNA of the CDR3 is TGTGCCAGAAAACGCTTACTAGCGGGGGTCTACAATGAGCAGTTCTTC. Translation: CARKRLLAGVYNEQFF.

The chain is built from TRBV27 and TRBJ1-1; 11 nucleotides line up with TRBD1. Losses at the gene ends were 1 base for V and 10 bases for J; bases not matched to a gene: 5. Germline V gene data show CDR1 as MNHEY and CDR2 as SMNVEV (reference sequence). The CDR3 totals 14 residues. This chain's CDR3 is CASSLYRDRGGAFF. The CDR3 bases are TGTGCCAGCAGTTTATACCGGGACAGGGGGGGAGCTTTCTTT.

This sequence joins TRBV6-2 or TRBV6-3 and TRBJ2-1, with 7 bases lining up with TRBD2. Per germline, CDR1 MNHEY and CDR2 SVGEGT. The CDR3 has 15 amino acids. Trimming removed 6 bases from V and 5 bases from J; junction bases left unmatched: 10. Here the CDR3 DNA reads TGTGCCAGCAGCCCTCGGGGCGGGGGTAACAATGAGCAGTTCTTC. As protein: CASSPRGGGNNEQFF.

V usage is TRBV28 and J usage is TRBJ1-2; 7 positions match TRBD1. The J segment lost 5 bases and the V segment lost 5 bases, leaving 8 bases of the junction unmatched. Germline V CDR1 and CDR2: MDHEN, SYDVKM. The CDR3 consists of 14 residues. The CDR3 reads CASSPATGFYGYTF. In DNA, the CDR3 is TGTGCCAGCAGTCCCGCGACAGGGTTTTATGGCTACACCTTC.

There are a few counts of this clone. The rearrangement links TRBV19 to TRBJ1-1; D possibly corresponds to TRBD1 (5 bases). Trimming pared 4 bases from V and 6 bases from J, leaving 18 bases between. The CDR3 runs 15 residues. Per germline, CDR1 LNHDA and CDR2 SQIVND (reference sequence). The CDR3 bases are TGTGCCAGTAGTACTCCGTTCTTGAGAGGGGCTGAAGCTTTCTTT. Translation gives CASSTPFLRGAEAFF.

The chain links TRBV6-4 to TRBJ2-7, with D possibly being TRBD1 (6 bases). CDR3 length: 16 residues. The V end was cut by 2 bases, the J end by 1 base, with 15 bases between. Germline CDR1 is MRHNA and CDR2 is SNTAGT. The CDR3 sequence: CASSDKGQGKSYEQYV. CDR3 in DNA: TGTGCCAGCAGTGACAAGGGGCAGGGGAAATCCTACGAGCAGTACGTC.

This chain links TRBV27 with TRBJ2-5; 7 nucleotides line up with TRBD1. Germline V gene sequence: CDR1 MNHEY, CDR2 SMNVEV (reference sequence). CDR3 size: 14 residues. Trimming removed 3 bases from V and 5 bases from J; junction bases left unmatched: 6. CDR3 residues: CASSFETGSETQYF. CDR3 DNA: TGTGCCAGCAGTTTCGAGACAGGGTCGGAGACCCAGTACTTC.

The V gene is TRBV7-3, the J gene TRBJ2-1, with D tentatively TRBD2 (7 bases). V lost 3 bases and J 9 bases, leaving 15 bases between the germline ends. CDR3 size: 14 residues. From germline, CDR1 is SGHTA and CDR2 FQGTGA. The chain's CDR3 is CASSFGGEGGEQFF. The CDR3 nucleotides read TGTGCCAGCAGCTTTGGGGGGGAAGGGGGTGAGCAGTTCTTC.

The V gene is TRBV20-1, the J gene TRBJ1-6; D gene ambiguous. From germline, CDR1 is DFQATT and CDR2 SNEGSKA (reference sequence). The V end lost 6 bases, the J end lost 9 bases, and 15 bases lay between the germline ends. The CDR3 has 13 residues. CDR3 in amino acids: CSASESLSSPLHF. CDR3 DNA sequence: TGCAGTGCCAGTGAGTCCCTCTCTTCACCCCTCCACTTT.

The V gene is TRBV27, the J gene TRBJ1-2, with a possible D match to TRBD1 (5 bases). The CDR3 consists of 14 residues. Trimming cost V 4 bases and J 1 base, with 10 bases left between them. Germline V gene sequence: CDR1 MNHEY, CDR2 SMNVEV (reference sequence). CDR3 coding DNA: TGTGCCAGCAGTTCCTTGGACATTAACTATGGCTACACCTTC. It yields the protein CASSSLDINYGYTF.

V usage is TRBV18 and J usage is TRBJ1-6; D not certain. Trimming removed 2 bases from V and 7 bases from J, with 12 bases in between. Germline V gene data show CDR1 as KGHSH and CDR2 as LQKENI. The CDR3 totals 15 residues. The CDR3 spells CASSPEGLDNSPLHF. Written as DNA, the CDR3 is TGTGCCAGCTCACCAGAGGGTTTGGACAATTCACCCCTCCACTTT.

This sequence joins TRBV15 and TRBJ1-1; D not resolved. Germline V lookup: CDR1 LNHNV, CDR2 YYDKDF (reference sequence). This CDR3 has 12 amino acids. The germline V and J ends were trimmed by 0 bases and 7 bases, with 6 bases remaining between them. CDR3 DNA sequence: TGTGCCACCAGCAGAGATATTAGTGAAGCTTTCTTT. This translates into CATSRDISEAFF.

The CDR3 here is CASSLVGVSNIQYF. CDR3 nucleotides: TGTGCCAGCAGCTTAGTGGGGGTTTCCAACATTCAGTACTTC. The V call is TRBV7-9, the J call TRBJ2-4; tentatively, D is TRBD1 or TRBD2 (5 bases each). Trimming removed 1 base from V and 7 bases from J, with 11 bases in between. The CDR3 is made up of 14 amino acids. From germline, CDR1 is SEHNR and CDR2 FQNEAQ (reference sequence).

J is TRBJ2-1 and V is TRBV5-1, with TRBD2 matching 11 bases. This CDR3 region has 15 residues. From germline, CDR1 is SGHRS and CDR2 YFSETQ. Losses at the gene ends were 0 bases for V and 7 bases for J; bases not matched to a gene: 3. The DNA of the CDR3 is TGCGCCAGCAGCTTGGTAGCGGGGGGGCAGAATGAGCAGTTCTTC. This translates into CASSLVAGGQNEQFF. Complete variable domain (other parts from reference TRBV5-1 and TRBJ2-1): KAGVTQTPRYLIKTRGQQVTLSCSPISGHRSVSWYQQTPGQGLQFLFEYFSETQRNKGNFPGRFSGRQFSNSRSEMNVSTLELGDSALYLCASSLVAGGQNEQFFGPGTRLTVL.

The chain joins TRBV4-1 to TRBJ1-1; D not certain. CDR1 MGHRA and CDR2 YSYEKL come from the germline V gene. The CDR3 spans 13 residues. The V gene lost 2 bases and the J gene lost 8 bases, with 12 bases spanning the gap. CDR3 nucleotides: TGCGCCAGCAGCCAAAATAGGGTAGGGGAAGCTTTCTTT. As protein: CASSQNRVGEAFF.

The chain links TRBV18 to TRBJ2-3; 9 bases align to TRBD1. V trimming: 5 bases; J trimming: 6 bases; junction bases outside the gene matches: 6. The CDR3 is made up of 14 amino acids. Germline assignment: CDR1 KGHSH and CDR2 LQKENI. This chain's CDR3 is CASSTGTGKDTQYF. Written as DNA, the CDR3 is TGTGCCAGCTCAACGGGGACAGGGAAGGATACGCAGTATTTT. Variable domain in full (rest from reference TRBV18 and TRBJ2-3): NAGVMQNPRHLVRRRGQEARLRCSPMKGHSHVYWYRQLPEEGLKFMVYLQKENIIDESGMPKERFSAEFPKEGPSILRIQQVVRGDSAAYFCASSTGTGKDTQYFGPGTRLTVL.